These 9 T cell receptor beta chains came from one sample sequenced in a study of T cells in Graves' hyperthyroidism and ophthalmopathy. Researchers took RNA transcripts and amplified the TCR beta CDR3 regions from them. In the first-round RT-PCR of the TCR CDR3, the HTBI primer set was used. One entry per CDR3 protein, called by TCRdb with MiXCR from the multiplex PCR reads. The sample records some 600,000 distinct CDR3 sequences, approximately 44% being singletons. The specimen sequenced was peripheral blood or thyroid tissue (not recorded which). Receptor source: a woman aged 18-29 years with Graves' hyperthyroidism.

This clonotype has only one observation. The V call is TRBV5-1, the J call TRBJ2-5, with TRBD2 identical over 10 bases. The CDR3 spans 14 residues. Trimming at V came to 6 bases and at J to 2 bases, leaving 4 bases not matched to a gene. Germline V gene lookup returns CDR1 SGHRS and CDR2 YFSETQ. This CDR3 reads CASNSLAGQETQYF. CDR3 in DNA: TGCGCCAGCAACTCACTAGCGGGGCAAGAGACCCAGTACTTC.

A few counts support this clonotype. The chain couples TRBV20-1 to TRBJ1-2; the match to TRBD1 covers 9 bases. This CDR3 contains 13 residues. The germline V gene has CDR1 DFQATT and CDR2 SNEGSKA (reference sequence). Germline trimming cut 4 bases from V and 2 bases from J; bases unmatched to any gene: 2. CDR3 DNA: TGCAGTGCTATTACAGGGGGCAACTATGGCTACACCTTC. It encodes CSAITGGNYGYTF.

CDR3 DNA: TGCAGCAGCCGGGACACTCGGAACTATGGCTACACCTTC. Protein sequence: CSSRDTRNYGYTF. The chain links TRBV29-1 to TRBJ1-2, with D possibly TRBD1 on 6 matching bases. The CDR3 has 13 residues. Germline lookup yields CDR1 SQVTM and CDR2 ANQGSEA. Trimming removed 8 bases from V and 2 bases from J, with 15 bases in between.

As regards this clonotype: This may come from a read error, since a much larger clone is one base off. V is TRBV24-1 and J is TRBJ1-2, with D uncertain. The germline V gene has CDR1 KGHDR and CDR2 SFDVKD. V lost 3 bases to trimming and J lost 6 bases, with 7 bases between them. There are 12 residues in the CDR3. The DNA for the CDR3 is TGTGCCACCAGTGATCCCATACATGGCTACACCTTC. Amino acids: CATSDPIHGYTF.

This clonotype was picked up many times. V and J are TRBV20-1 and TRBJ2-5; the match to TRBD1 covers 9 bases. This CDR3 comprises 15 residues. Germline V CDR1 and CDR2: DFQATT, SNEGSKA (reference sequence). With 5 bases clipped from V and 8 bases from J, the junction kept 15 bases outside the gene matches. CDR3 coding DNA: TGCAGTGCTGGGCCCCGGGACAGGGTGTTTGGTACCCAGTACTTC. It specifies CSAGPRDRVFGTQYF.

This sequence joins TRBV7-2 and TRBJ2-7; maybe TRBD2 (7 bases). With 9 bases removed from V and 3 bases from J, the gap between germline ends came to 24 bases. Looked up from germline, CDR1 is SGHTA and CDR2 is FQGNSA. The CDR3 loop spans 16 amino acids. CDR3 DNA: TGTGCCAGTAGCCGCAACCACGGGGGAGGGGGCTACGAGCAGTACTTC. This sequence encodes CASSRNHGGGGYEQYF.

To note about this clonotype: Given a much more abundant clone one base away, this may be a read error. V is TRBV20-1 and J is TRBJ2-5, with D perhaps matching TRBD2 (5 bases). There are 12 residues in the CDR3. Per germline, CDR1 DFQATT and CDR2 SNEGSKA (reference sequence). Trimming removed 6 bases at V and 1 base at J, with 9 bases between. The chain's CDR3 is CSAVGVQETQYF. The CDR3 bases are TGCAGTGCAGTCGGGGTCCAAGAGACCCAGTACTTC.

This clonotype was picked up many times. The rearrangement uses TRBV7-9 and TRBJ2-7; D unclear. CDR3 length: 13 residues. The germline gives CDR1 SEHNR, CDR2 FQNEAQ (reference sequence). Trimming took 2 bases from V and 0 from J, leaving 5 bases between them. In DNA form, the CDR3 reads TGTGCCAGCAGCTTAACCGACTCCTACGAGCAGTACTTC. Translated: CASSLTDSYEQYF.

This rearrangement joins TRBV25-1 to TRBJ2-5; D remains unclear. Trimming pared 9 bases from V and 4 bases from J, leaving 15 bases between. This CDR3 spans 13 amino acids. Germline CDR1 and CDR2: MGHDK and SYGVNS. The CDR3 reads CASDSTYRETQYF. In DNA, the CDR3 is TGTGCCAGTGACTCGACCTACCGAGAGACCCAGTACTTC. The whole variable domain, filled in from reference TRBV25-1 and TRBJ2-5, reads EADIYQTPRYLVIGTGKKITLECSQTMGHDKMYWYQQDPGMELHLIHYSYGVNSTEKGDLSSESTVSRIRTEHFPLTLESARPSHTSQYLCASDSTYRETQYFGPGTRLLVL.